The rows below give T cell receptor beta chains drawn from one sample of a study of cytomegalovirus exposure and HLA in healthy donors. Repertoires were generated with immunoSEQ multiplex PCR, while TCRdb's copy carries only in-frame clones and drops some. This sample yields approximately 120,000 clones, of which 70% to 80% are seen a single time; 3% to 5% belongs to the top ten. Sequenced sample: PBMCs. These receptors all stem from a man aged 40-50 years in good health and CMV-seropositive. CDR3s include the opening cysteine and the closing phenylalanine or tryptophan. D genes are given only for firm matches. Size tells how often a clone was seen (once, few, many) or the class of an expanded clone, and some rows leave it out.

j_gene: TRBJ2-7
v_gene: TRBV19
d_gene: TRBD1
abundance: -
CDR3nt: TGTGCCAGTAGTACTGGGACAGGGGGGATGAGCGAGCAGTACTTC
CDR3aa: CASSTGTGGMSEQYF

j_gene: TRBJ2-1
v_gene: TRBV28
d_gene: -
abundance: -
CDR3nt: TGTGCCAGCAGTCCTCCCGGGAGAAAGGGTAGGAATGAGCAGTTCTTC
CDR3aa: CASSPPGRKGRNEQFF

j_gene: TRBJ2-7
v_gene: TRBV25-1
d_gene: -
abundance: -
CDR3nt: TGTGCCAGCAGTGAATATAAGAGGAGCTCCTACGAGCAGTACTTC
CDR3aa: CASSEYKRSSYEQYF

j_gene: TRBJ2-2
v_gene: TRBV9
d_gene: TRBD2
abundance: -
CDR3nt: TGTGCCAGCAGCGTTGGCAGCGGGGGAAGCGGGGAGCTGTTTTTT
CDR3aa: CASSVGSGGSGELFF

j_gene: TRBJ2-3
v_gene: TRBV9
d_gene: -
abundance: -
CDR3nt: TGTGCCAGCAGCACCGGGGTTAGCACAGATACGCAGTATTTT
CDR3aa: CASSTGVSTDTQYF

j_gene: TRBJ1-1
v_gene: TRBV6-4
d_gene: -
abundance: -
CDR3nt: TGTGCCAGCAGGGGCGGTCGGGATACTGAAGCTTTCTTT
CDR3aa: CASRGGRDTEAFF

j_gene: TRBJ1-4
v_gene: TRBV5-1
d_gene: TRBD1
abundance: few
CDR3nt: TGCGCCAGCAGCTTGACAGGGGGAAATGAAAAACTGTTTTTT
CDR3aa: CASSLTGGNEKLFF

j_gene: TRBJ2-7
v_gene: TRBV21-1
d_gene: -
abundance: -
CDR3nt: TGTGCCAGCAGCTCCGGGACAGGGGGTTTCTCCTACGAGCAGTACTTC
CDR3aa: CASSSGTGGFSYEQYF

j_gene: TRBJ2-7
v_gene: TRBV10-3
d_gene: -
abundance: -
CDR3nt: TGTGCCATCAGGGGGGCCAACGAGCAGTACTTC
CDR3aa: CAIRGANEQYF

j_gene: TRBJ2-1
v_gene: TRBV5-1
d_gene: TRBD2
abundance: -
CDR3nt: TGCGCCAGCAGCTTGGGGGGCGGGAGCCTTAATGAGCAGTTCTTC
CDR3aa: CASSLGGGSLNEQFF

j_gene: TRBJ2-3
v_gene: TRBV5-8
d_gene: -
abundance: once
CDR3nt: TGTGCCAGCAGCTTTCTAGTCGATCGGACAGATACGCAGTATTTT
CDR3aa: CASSFLVDRTDTQYF

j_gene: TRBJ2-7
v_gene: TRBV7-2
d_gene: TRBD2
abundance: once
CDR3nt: TGTGCCAGCAGCTTAAAAAGATCAGGACTAGCGTACTCCTACGAGCAGTACTTC
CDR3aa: CASSLKRSGLAYSYEQYF

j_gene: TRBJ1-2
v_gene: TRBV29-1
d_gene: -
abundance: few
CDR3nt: TGCAGCGCTGCGGGGTCTAACTATGGCTACACCTTC
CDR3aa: CSAAGSNYGYTF

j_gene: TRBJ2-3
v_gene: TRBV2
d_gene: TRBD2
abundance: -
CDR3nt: TGTGCCAGCAGCCTTCTAGCGGGGGGGGATACGCAGTATTTT
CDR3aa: CASSLLAGGDTQYF

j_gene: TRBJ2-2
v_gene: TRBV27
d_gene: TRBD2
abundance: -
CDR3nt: TGTGCCAGCAATCGGGACTACCCTAACACCGGGGAGCTGTTTTTT
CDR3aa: CASNRDYPNTGELFF

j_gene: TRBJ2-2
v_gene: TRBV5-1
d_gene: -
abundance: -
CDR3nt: TGCGCCAGCAGCACTTCCGCGAACACCGGGGAGCTGTTTTTT
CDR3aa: CASSTSANTGELFF

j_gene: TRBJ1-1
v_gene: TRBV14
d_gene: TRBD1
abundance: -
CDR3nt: TGTGCCAGCAGTCAGATGACAGGGTATGTCACTGAAGCTTTCTTT
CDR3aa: CASSQMTGYVTEAFF

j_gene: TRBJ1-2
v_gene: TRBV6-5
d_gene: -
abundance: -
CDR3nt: TGTGCCAGCAGTTCCCGGACACTCGGTGGCTACACCTTC
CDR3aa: CASSSRTLGGYTF

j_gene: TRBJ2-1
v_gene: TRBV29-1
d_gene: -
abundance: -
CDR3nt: TGCAGCGTTGAAGTGCGGGGTTTGTCGGTCCAAAATGAGCAGTTCTTC
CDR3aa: CSVEVRGLSVQNEQFF

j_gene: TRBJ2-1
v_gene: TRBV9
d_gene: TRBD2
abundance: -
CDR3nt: TGTGCCAGCAGCCCACCCCCCGGGACTAACACCAATGAGCAGTTCTTC
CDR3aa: CASSPPPGTNTNEQFF

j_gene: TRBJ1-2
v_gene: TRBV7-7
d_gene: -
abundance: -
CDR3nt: TGTGCTAGCAGCTTAGCGGGGCGGCGGTTCTATGGCTACACCTTC
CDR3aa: CASSLAGRRFYGYTF

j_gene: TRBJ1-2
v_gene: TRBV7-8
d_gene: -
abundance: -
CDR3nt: TGTGCCAGCAGATTGTCGGGATCTAACTATGGCTACACCTTC
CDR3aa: CASRLSGSNYGYTF

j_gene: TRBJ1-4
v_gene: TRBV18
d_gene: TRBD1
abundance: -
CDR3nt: TGTGCCAGCTCATGGGACAGCCTCCGGGAAAAACTGTTTTTT
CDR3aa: CASSWDSLREKLFF

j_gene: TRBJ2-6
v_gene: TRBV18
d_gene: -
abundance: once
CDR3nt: TGTGCCAGCTCACCACGGGCTGTTTCCCCTGGTACTGGGGCCAACGTCCTGACTTTC
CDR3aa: CASSPRAVSPGTGANVLTF

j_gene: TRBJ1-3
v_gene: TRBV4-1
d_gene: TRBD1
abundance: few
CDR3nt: TGCGCCAGCAGCCAAGGGACAGGGTCTGGAAACACCATATATTTT
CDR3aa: CASSQGTGSGNTIYF

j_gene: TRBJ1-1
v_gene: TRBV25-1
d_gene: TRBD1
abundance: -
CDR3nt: TGTGCCAGCTCCGGGACAGGGGTCCGAAACACTGAAGCTTTCTTT
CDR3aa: CASSGTGVRNTEAFF

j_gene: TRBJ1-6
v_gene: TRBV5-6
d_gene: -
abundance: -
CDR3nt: TGTGCCAGCAGCTTCCGTGGGAGCTCCTATAATTCACCCCTCCACTTT
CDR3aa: CASSFRGSSYNSPLHF

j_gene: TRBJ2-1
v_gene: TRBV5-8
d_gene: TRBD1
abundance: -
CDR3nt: TGTGCCAGCAGCTCCAGACAGGGATCGGGCAATGAGCAGTTCTTC
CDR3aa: CASSSRQGSGNEQFF

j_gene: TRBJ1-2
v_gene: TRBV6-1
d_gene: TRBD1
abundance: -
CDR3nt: TGTGCCAGCAGTCACAGGGGAGGAGGAAATGGCTACACCTTC
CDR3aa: CASSHRGGGNGYTF

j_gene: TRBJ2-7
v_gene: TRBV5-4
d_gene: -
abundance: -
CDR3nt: TGTGCCAGCAGCTTGGCCGGGGTGCAGGAGCAGTACTTC
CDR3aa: CASSLAGVQEQYF